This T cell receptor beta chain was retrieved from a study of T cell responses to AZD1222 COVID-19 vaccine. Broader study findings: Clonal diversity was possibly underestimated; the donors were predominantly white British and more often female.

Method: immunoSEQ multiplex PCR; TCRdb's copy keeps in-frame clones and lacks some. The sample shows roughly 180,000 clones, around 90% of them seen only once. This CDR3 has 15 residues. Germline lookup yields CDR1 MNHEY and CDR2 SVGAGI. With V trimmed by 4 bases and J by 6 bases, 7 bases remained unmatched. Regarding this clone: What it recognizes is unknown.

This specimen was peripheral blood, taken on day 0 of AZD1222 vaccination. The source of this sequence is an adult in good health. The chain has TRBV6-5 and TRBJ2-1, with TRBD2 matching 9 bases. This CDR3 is CASSSLAGVGNEQFF. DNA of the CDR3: TGTGCCAGCAGTTCCTTAGCGGGAGTCGGCAATGAGCAGTTCTTC.